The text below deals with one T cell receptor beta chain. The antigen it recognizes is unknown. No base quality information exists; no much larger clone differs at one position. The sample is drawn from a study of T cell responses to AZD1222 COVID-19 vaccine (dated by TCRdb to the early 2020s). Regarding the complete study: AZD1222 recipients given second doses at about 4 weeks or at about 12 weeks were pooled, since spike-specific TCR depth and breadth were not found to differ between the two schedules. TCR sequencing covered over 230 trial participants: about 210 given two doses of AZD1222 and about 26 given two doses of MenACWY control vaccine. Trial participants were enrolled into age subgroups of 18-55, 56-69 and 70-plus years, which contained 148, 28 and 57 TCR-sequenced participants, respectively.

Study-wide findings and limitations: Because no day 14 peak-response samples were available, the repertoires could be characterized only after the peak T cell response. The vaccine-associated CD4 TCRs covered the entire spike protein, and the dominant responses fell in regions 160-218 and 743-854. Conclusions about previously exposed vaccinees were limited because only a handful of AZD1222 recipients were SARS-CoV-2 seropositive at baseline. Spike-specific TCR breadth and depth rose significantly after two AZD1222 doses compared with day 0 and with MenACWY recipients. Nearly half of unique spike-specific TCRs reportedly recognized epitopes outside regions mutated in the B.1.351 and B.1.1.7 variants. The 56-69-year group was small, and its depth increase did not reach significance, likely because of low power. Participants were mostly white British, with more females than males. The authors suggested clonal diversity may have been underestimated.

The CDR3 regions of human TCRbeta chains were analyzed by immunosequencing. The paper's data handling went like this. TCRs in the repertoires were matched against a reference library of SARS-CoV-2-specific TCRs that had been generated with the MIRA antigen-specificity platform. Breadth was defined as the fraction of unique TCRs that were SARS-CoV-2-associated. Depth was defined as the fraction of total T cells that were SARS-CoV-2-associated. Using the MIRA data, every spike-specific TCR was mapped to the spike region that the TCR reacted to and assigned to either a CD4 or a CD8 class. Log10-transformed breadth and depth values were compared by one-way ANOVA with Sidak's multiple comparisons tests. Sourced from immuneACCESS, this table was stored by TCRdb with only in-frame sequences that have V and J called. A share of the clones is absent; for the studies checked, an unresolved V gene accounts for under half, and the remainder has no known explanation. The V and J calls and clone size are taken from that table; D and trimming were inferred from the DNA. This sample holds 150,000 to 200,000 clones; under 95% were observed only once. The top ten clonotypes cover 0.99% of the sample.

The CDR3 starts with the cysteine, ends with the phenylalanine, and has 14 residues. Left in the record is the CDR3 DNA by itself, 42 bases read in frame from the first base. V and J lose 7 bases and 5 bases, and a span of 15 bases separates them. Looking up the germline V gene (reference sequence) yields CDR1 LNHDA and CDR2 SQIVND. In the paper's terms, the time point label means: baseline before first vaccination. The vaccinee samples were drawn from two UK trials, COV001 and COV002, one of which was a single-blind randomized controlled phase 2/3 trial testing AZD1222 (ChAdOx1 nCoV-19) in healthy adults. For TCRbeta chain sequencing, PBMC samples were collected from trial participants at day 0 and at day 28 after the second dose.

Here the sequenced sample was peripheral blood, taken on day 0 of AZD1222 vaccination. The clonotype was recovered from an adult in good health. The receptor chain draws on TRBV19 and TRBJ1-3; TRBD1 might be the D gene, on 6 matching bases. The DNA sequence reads TGTGCCAGTAAGACGACAGGCGATAGAAACACCATATATTTT. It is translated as CASKTTGDRNTIYF.